This TCR beta chain was profiled in a study of blood T cell repertoires in COVID-19 (dated by TCRdb to 2020 to 2021). Regarding the complete study: The collaborator samples originated in the United States, Italy and Spain and spanned the acute and convalescent phases of COVID-19. Samples were obtained from the ongoing ImmuneRACE study (first 160 participants) and from 1,200 or so subjects provided by 6 global collaborators. The prospective study material was composed of cDNA or gDNA derived from T cells, B-cell-depleted T cells, or PBMCs. The sample metadata nearly always contained a de-identified subject ID, COVID-19 status, age in years and sex. The repertoires were released in a freely available public database meant as a resource for research on the immune response to SARS-CoV-2. Subjects who had been exposed to COVID-19, were actively infected with it, or had recovered from it provided the deeply sampled blood TCRbeta repertoires that made up the dataset. Where HLA class I and class II types were available, the types were taken from metadata supplied by the sample provider, not from assay-based typing. The paper's findings and limits, for the study overall: The amount of clinical and demographic metadata varied by source and participant and was provided uncurated.

A note on this clone: Its antigen remains undetermined. No qualities accompany the bases; no much larger clone lies one base away.

The immunoSEQ Assay, a bias-controlled multiplex PCR, was used to amplify TCRbeta CDR3 regions from genomic DNA. In the original analysis: Nucleated cell counts per sample were estimated from amplification of reference gene primers within the assay. To quantify the absolute abundance of each unique TCRbeta CDR3 rearrangement, sequence reads were collapsed and filtered. For each sample, productive Simpson clonality was calculated by taking the square root of Simpson's diversity index across productive rearrangements. What TCRdb holds here is the immuneACCESS table cut down to in-frame rearrangements. Part of the clones is not present; checked against another copy, under half of the missing clones reflect an unresolved V gene, and the others are unexplained. That table gives V, J and clone size, and the DNA gave D and trimming. The sample contains about 190,000 clones, roughly 82% of them found a single time. More than 4% of the sample lies in the top ten.

CDR1 SGHTA and CDR2 FQGNSA were looked up in the germline V gene. From the cysteine up to the phenylalanine, the CDR3 has a length of 15 residues. Left in the record is the CDR3 DNA by itself, 45 bases read in frame from the first base. A distance of 9 bases separates the germline ends of V and J, which lose 0 bases and 4 bases respectively. Participants in the prospective study were enrolled through a virtual design, were aged roughly 18 to 95 years, and lived in 20 to 30 United States geographic areas. In the prospective study, cohorts were assigned on the basis of participant-reported clinical history obtained from a screening survey and a study questionnaire. In the prospective study, mobile phlebotomists collected whole blood, serum and a nasopharyngeal or oropharyngeal swab from each participant. Additional blood draws and questionnaires over a 2-month period could optionally be provided by prospective study participants. Blood samples from the prospective study were shipped frozen or at room temperature prior to DNA extraction.

The V gene is TRBV7-2 and the J gene is TRBJ1-4; the D gene remains uncertain. The sequence came from a woman between 55 and 75 years old with acute COVID-19. The sample was PBMCs or T cells enriched from blood (not recorded which). DNA sequence: TGTGCCAGCAGCTTAGCGACGCTAGGTAATGAAAAACTGTTTTTT. Its translation is CASSLATLGNEKLFF.